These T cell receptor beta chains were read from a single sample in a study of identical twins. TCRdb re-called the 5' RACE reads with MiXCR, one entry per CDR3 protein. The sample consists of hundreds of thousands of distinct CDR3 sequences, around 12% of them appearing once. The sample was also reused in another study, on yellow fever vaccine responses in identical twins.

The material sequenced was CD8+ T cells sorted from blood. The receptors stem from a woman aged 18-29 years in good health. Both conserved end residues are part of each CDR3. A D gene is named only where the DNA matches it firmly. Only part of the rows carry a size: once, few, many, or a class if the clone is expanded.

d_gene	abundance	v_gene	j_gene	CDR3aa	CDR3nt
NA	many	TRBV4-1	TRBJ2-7	CASSPSGGYEQYF	TGCGCCAGCAGCCCCTCTGGCGGGTACGAGCAGTACTTC
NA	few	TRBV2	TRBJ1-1	CASSEGGKLNTEAFF	TGTGCCAGCAGTGAAGGAGGGAAATTGAACACTGAAGCTTTCTTT
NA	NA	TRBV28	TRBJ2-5	CASSFPQDRQETQYF	TGTGCCAGCAGTTTCCCCCAGGACCGCCAAGAGACCCAGTACTTC
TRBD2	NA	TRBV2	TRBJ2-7	CASRGSGYYEQYF	TGTGCCAGCAGGGGTAGCGGGTACTACGAGCAGTACTTC
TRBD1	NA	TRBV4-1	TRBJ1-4	CASSQGTGRGARIEKLFF	TGCGCCAGCAGCCAAGGGACAGGCCGTGGGGCACGTATTGAAAAACTGTTTTTT
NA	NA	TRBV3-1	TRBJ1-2	CASSQGVLHGYTF	TGTGCCAGCAGCCAAGGGGTCTTACATGGCTACACCTTC
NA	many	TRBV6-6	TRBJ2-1	CASGDYNEQFF	TGTGCCAGCGGCGATTACAATGAGCAGTTCTTC
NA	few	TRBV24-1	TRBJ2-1	CATSEGGSYNEQFF	TGTGCCACCAGTGAAGGGGGATCATACAATGAGCAGTTCTTC
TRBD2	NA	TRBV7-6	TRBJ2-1	CASSQPAGGWNEQFF	TGTGCCAGCAGTCAACCAGCGGGGGGCTGGAATGAGCAGTTCTTC
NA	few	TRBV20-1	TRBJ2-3	CSASLVFGGADTQYF	TGCAGTGCTAGCCTCGTTTTTGGGGGCGCAGATACGCAGTATTTT
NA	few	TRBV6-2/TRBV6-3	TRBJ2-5	CASSFLTGLGTQYF	TGTGCCAGCAGTTTCTTGACAGGCTTAGGGACCCAGTACTTC
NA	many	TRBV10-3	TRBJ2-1	CAISGYNEQFF	TGTGCCATCAGTGGGTACAATGAGCAGTTCTTC
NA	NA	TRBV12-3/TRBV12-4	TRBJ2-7	CASSFVSGDYEQYF	TGTGCCAGCAGTTTTGTCTCAGGGGACTACGAGCAGTACTTC
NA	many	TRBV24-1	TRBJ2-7	CATSEPTVNEQYF	TGTGCCACCAGTGAGCCTACGGTCAACGAGCAGTACTTC
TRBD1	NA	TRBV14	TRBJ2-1	CASSQRTGGNEQFF	TGTGCCAGCAGCCAACGGACAGGGGGTAATGAGCAGTTCTTC
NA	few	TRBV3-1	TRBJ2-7	CASSHRSRTGALIYEQYF	TGTGCCAGCAGCCACAGATCAAGAACCGGGGCGCTCATATACGAGCAGTACTTC
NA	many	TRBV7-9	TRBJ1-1	CASSPLGQLTEAFF	TGTGCCAGCAGCCCCCTAGGACAGCTAACTGAAGCTTTCTTT
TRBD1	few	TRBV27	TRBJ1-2	CASSGTGGVFGYTF	TGTGCCAGCAGCGGGACAGGGGGCGTCTTTGGCTACACCTTC
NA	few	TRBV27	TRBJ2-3	CASSHSTDTQYF	TGTGCCAGCAGCCACAGCACAGATACGCAGTATTTT
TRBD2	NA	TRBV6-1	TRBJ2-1	CASSLTSGGAENEQFF	TGTGCCAGCAGTCTCACTAGCGGGGGGGCCGAAAATGAGCAGTTCTTC
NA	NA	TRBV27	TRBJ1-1	CASSLSRQTEAFF	TGTGCCAGCAGTTTATCGAGGCAGACCGAAGCTTTCTTT
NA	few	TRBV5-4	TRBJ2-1	CASSFDRVYNEQFF	TGTGCCAGCAGCTTCGACAGAGTGTACAATGAGCAGTTCTTC
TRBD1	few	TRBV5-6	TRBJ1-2	CASSLGQAPNYGYTF	TGTGCCAGCAGCTTAGGACAGGCTCCTAACTATGGCTACACCTTC
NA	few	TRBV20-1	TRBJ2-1	CSVSPLRDNEQFF	TGCAGTGTCAGCCCCCTCAGGGACAATGAGCAGTTCTTC
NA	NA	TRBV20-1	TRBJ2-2	CSARPPGRENTGELFF	TGCAGTGCTAGACCCCCGGGAAGGGAGAACACCGGGGAGCTGTTTTTT
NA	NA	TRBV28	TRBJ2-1	CAGGQSGASYEQFF	TGTGCCGGAGGACAGTCAGGGGCTAGTTATGAGCAGTTCTTC
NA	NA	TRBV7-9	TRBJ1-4	CASSPGLVEKLFF	TGTGCCAGCAGCCCGGGCTTGGTGGAAAAACTGTTTTTT
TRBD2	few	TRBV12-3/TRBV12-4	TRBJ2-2	CASTLDSEGGLAGDPSGELFF	TGTGCCAGCACCTTAGACAGTGAAGGAGGACTAGCGGGAGATCCCTCCGGGGAGCTGTTTTTT
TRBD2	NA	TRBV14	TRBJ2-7	CASSQDPGLASYLRPYEQYF	TGTGCCAGCAGCCAAGACCCGGGACTAGCGTCATACCTTCGTCCCTACGAGCAGTACTTC
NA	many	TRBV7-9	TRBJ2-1	CASSLSSDNEQFF	TGTGCCAGCAGCTTATCCAGCGACAATGAGCAGTTCTTC
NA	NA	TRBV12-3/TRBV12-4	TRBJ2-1	CASSPPGTAPNEQFF	TGTGCCAGCAGTCCCCCAGGGACCGCACCCAATGAGCAGTTCTTC
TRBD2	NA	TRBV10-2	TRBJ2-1	CATQRPGTTNNEQFF	TGCGCCACTCAACGTCCGGGGACTACTAACAATGAGCAGTTCTTC
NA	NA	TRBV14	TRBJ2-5	CASSQDPGRVRETQYF	TGTGCCAGCAGCCAAGATCCCGGGAGAGTTAGGGAGACCCAGTACTTC
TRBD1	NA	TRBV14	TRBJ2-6	CASSQDRDRGPSGANVLTF	TGTGCCAGCAGCCAAGACCGGGACAGGGGGCCCTCTGGGGCCAACGTCCTGACTTTC
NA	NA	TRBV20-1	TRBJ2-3	CSARDSGDSLTDTQYF	TGCAGTGCTAGAGATAGTGGTGACAGTCTCACAGATACGCAGTATTTT
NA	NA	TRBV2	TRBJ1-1	CASNKFMNTEAFF	TGTGCCAGCAACAAGTTCATGAACACTGAAGCTTTCTTT
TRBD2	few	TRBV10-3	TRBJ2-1	CAISRLAGGGNEQFF	TGTGCCATCAGTCGACTAGCGGGAGGAGGGAATGAGCAGTTCTTC
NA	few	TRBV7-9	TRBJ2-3	CASLALITDTQYF	TGTGCCAGCTTAGCACTTATCACAGATACGCAGTATTTT
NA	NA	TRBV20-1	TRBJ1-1	CSARSGGSTEAFF	TGCAGTGCTAGAAGCGGTGGGAGCACTGAAGCTTTCTTT
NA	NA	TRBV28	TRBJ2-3	CASSRGRLTDTQYF	TGTGCCAGCAGCCGCGGTCGGCTCACAGATACGCAGTATTTT
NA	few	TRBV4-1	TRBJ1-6	CASSQVYGGNSPLHF	TGCGCCAGCAGCCAAGTTTATGGGGGGAATTCACCCCTCCACTTT
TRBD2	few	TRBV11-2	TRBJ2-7	CASSLSRRESPYEQYF	TGTGCCAGCAGCTTGAGTAGGCGGGAGTCCCCCTACGAGCAGTACTTC
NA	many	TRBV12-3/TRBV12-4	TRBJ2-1	CASSFRVEQFF	TGTGCCAGCAGTTTTAGGGTCGAGCAGTTCTTC
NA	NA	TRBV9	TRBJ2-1	CASSVAAASYNEQFF	TGTGCCAGCAGCGTAGCGGCCGCGTCCTACAATGAGCAGTTCTTC
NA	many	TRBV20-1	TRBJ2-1	CSARGRDASSYNEQFF	TGCAGTGCTAGAGGGCGGGATGCCAGCTCCTACAATGAGCAGTTCTTC
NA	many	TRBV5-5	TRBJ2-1	CASSLSDAGYEQFF	TGTGCCAGCAGCTTGTCGGATGCGGGCTACGAGCAGTTCTTC
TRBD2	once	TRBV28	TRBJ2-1	CASSLLAETYNEQFF	TGTGCCAGCAGTTTACTAGCGGAAACATACAATGAGCAGTTCTTC